A selection of T cell receptor beta chains follows, all from one sample in a study of blood T cell repertoires in COVID-19. Sequencing used immunoSEQ multiplex PCR; TCRdb keeps in-frame clones, though not all of them. The sample yields some 320,000 clones, roughly 86% seen once. The specimen sequenced was peripheral blood. The receptors shown here come from a woman aged 45 to 65 who had recovered from COVID-19. Each CDR3 is given without its conserved first and last residue.

V	J	CDR3
TRBV3-1/TRBV3-2	TRBJ1-3	ASSQLGQSSASGNTIY
TRBV20-1	TRBJ2-7	SVQRMREQY
TRBV19	TRBJ1-1	ASSLWAVNTEAF
TRBV7-8	TRBJ1-1	ASSLIGGNTEAF
TRBV7-8	TRBJ1-2	ASSRGGMEYGYT
TRBV7-2	TRBJ2-4	ASSPTINENIQY
TRBV9	TRBJ1-1	ASSGLGGTGGIGTEAF
TRBV2	TRBJ2-7	ASSVRYEQY
TRBV7-9	TRBJ1-4	ASSAGDRDNEKLF
TRBV15	TRBJ2-7	ATSRGLPGQATYEQY
TRBV27	TRBJ2-1	ASKVAGSYNEQF
TRBV7-8	TRBJ2-5	ASSRDRGQETQY
TRBV19	TRBJ2-7	ASSMMTGPYEQY
TRBV10-3	TRBJ2-1	AISGGTEQF
TRBV7-5	TRBJ1-6	ARSLGRPGGSPLH
TRBV5-6	TRBJ2-7	ASSLLAGNNHEQY
TRBV2	TRBJ1-4	ASGGQTALNEKLF
TRBV25-1	TRBJ2-2	ASSGRVYTGELF
TRBV28	TRBJ2-7	ASSLDTRGVEQY
TRBV11-2	TRBJ2-1	ASSPRLAGGRHNEQF
TRBV30	TRBJ1-6	AWKLSGASNSPLH
TRBV6-2/TRBV6-3	TRBJ2-7	ASSFTRNTGLKAASEQY
TRBV11-2	TRBJ1-2	ASSSLRDRHYGYT
TRBV7-3	TRBJ2-1	ASSPDGLAASSYNEQF
TRBV7-8	TRBJ1-1	ASSPHRATEAF
TRBV6-2/TRBV6-3	TRBJ1-6	ASSETGSSYNSPLH
TRBV3-1/TRBV3-2	TRBJ1-3	ASSYIQGNTIY
TRBV11-1	TRBJ2-5	ASSLAGSGKETQY
TRBV6-5	TRBJ1-4	ASGRVVANEKLF
TRBV3-1/TRBV3-2	TRBJ2-1	ASSQLAGENNEQF
TRBV7-6	TRBJ2-1	ASSPAPWPSGPYNEQF
TRBV28	TRBJ2-1	ASSLIGLAGLNEQF
TRBV28	TRBJ1-5	ASRDRDFNQPQH
TRBV2	TRBJ1-6	ASSERRSYNSPLH
TRBV9	TRBJ1-2	ASSGSYRDGNYGYT
TRBV28	TRBJ2-2	ASTPGGEVTGELF
TRBV30	TRBJ1-3	AWSRFQNSGNTIY
TRBV2	TRBJ1-3	ASVGRGSRTGNTIY
TRBV27	TRBJ2-1	ASSPFLAGAYNEQF
TRBV7-2	TRBJ2-3	ASSLRLAGVTDTQY
TRBV11-2	TRBJ2-1	ASRNNYRTSGLYNEQF
TRBV19	TRBJ1-5	ASSMWYPGQPQH
TRBV9	TRBJ2-7	ASSVERGSYEQY
TRBV27	TRBJ2-7	ASSLLAGPTYEQY
TRBV7-2	TRBJ1-6	ASSLAQGARSPLH
TRBV18	TRBJ2-7	ASSPKGEEQY
TRBV18	TRBJ2-2	ASSTTSTGELF
TRBV2	TRBJ2-7	ASSDASGGARSYEQY
TRBV30	TRBJ2-7	AWSYEEYEQY
TRBV4-3	TRBJ1-1	ASSQDLPRSGIDTEAF
TRBV11-2	TRBJ1-1	ASSPGSNTEAF
TRBV21-1	TRBJ2-1	ASSKRAGKAYNEQF
TRBV3-1/TRBV3-2	TRBJ2-7	ASSQDLALA
TRBV2	TRBJ2-7	ASRQKGGSSYEQY
TRBV28	TRBJ1-2	ASSPGQGSRRDGYT
TRBV5-6	TRBJ1-2	ASSLDGGLDGYT
TRBV7-6	TRBJ2-7	ASSSNYEQY
TRBV4-1	TRBJ1-1	ASSQDWTGEYTEAF
TRBV5-1	TRBJ2-4	ASSLGGGQNIQY
TRBV28	TRBJ1-2	ASSFSGLNYGYT